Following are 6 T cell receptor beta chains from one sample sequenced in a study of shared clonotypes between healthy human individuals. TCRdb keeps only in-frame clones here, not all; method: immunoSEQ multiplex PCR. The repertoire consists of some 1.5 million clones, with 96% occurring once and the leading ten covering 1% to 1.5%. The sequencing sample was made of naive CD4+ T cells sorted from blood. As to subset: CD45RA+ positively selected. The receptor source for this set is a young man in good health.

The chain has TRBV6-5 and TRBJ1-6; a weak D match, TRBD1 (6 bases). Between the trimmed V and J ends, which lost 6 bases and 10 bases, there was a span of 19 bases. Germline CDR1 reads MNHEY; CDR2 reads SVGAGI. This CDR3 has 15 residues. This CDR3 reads CASSIRGERESPLHF. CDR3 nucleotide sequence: TGTGCCAGCAGCATCAGGGGCGAAAGAGAGTCACCCCTCCACTTT.

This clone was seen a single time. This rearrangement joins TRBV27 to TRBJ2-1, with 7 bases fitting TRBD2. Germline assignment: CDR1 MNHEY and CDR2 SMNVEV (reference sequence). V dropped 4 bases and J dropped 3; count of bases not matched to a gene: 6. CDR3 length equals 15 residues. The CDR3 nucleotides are TGTGCCAGCAGTTCAGTGGCGGGAGTCTACAATGAGCAGTTCTTC. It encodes CASSSVAGVYNEQFF.

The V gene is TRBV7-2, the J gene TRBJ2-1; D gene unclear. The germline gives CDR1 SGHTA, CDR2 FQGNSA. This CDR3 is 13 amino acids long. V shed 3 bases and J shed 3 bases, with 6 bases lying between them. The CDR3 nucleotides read TGTGCCAGCAGCTTTGACGGCTACAATGAGCAGTTCTTC. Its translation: CASSFDGYNEQFF.

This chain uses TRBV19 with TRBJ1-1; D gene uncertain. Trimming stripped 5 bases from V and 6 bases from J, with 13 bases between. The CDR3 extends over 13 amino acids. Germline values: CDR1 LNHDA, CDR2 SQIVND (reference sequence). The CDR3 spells CASSRWGSAEAFF. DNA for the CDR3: TGTGCCAGTAGTCGGTGGGGATCGGCTGAAGCTTTCTTT.

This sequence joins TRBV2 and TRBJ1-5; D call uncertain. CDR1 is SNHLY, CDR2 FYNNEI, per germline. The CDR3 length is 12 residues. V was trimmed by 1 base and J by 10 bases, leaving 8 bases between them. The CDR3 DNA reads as TGTGCCAGCAGTGAAGTTGGGTTTCCCCAGCATTTT. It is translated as CASSEVGFPQHF.

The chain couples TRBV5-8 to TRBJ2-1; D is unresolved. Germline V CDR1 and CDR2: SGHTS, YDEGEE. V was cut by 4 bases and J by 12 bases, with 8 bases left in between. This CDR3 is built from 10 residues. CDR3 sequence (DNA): TGTGCCAGCAGCCTGTTTGGGCAGTTCTTC. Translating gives CASSLFGQFF.